Included here is one T cell receptor beta chain sequence, with context. The data are from a study of blood T cell repertoires in COVID-19. Germline V gives CDR1 MNHEY, CDR2 SMNVEV (reference sequence). Trimming at V came to 1 base and at J to 5 bases, leaving 10 bases not matched to a gene. The CDR3 covers 18 residues. This study enrolled people aged 18 to 89 from around 26 US geographic areas. Categorization into cohorts depended on clinical history that participants reported. Cohort 3 donors were reported recovered after two negative PCRs, clearance, or symptom resolution. Measured with immunoSEQ multiplex PCR; TCRdb has only the in-frame clones, and not every one. This table holds a few hundred thousand clones, 83% found once.

Sequencing was performed on PBMCs or T cells enriched from blood (not recorded which). The chain carries TRBV27 and TRBJ2-2; 10 positions match TRBD2. This receptor was taken from a woman between 45 and 60 years old who had recovered from COVID-19. CDR3 bases: TGTGCCAGCAGTTTATTGGGGCTAGCGGGAGTTGGGACCGGGGAGCTGTTTTTT. Protein: CASSLLGLAGVGTGELFF.